Reported below is one T cell receptor beta chain. The CDR3 spans 13 residues. Trimming cost V 5 bases and J 6 bases; bases outside gene matches: 1. The germline V gene has CDR1 MDHEN and CDR2 SYDVKM. These data are taken from a study of blood T cell repertoires in COVID-19. Across the whole study: Collection of acute and convalescent COVID-19 samples took place in the United States, Italy and Spain. T cells, B-cell-depleted T cells, or PBMCs supplied cDNA or gDNA.

Original data processing: Estimates of nucleated cell counts were drawn from the amplification of reference gene primers. The data were produced by immunoSEQ multiplex PCR, yet TCRdb's version contains in-frame clones alone and is incomplete. V and J calls and clone size are copied from that table; D and trimming were computed from the DNA. The sample has about 210,000 clones; roughly 84% are singletons. Followed over time, Seattle patients had been enrolled while infection was active. The sequenced sample consisted of peripheral blood. The rearrangement links TRBV28 to TRBJ1-6; 7 bases are a match to TRBD1. The TCR comes from a woman aged 80 or over with COVID-19, enrolled during active disease. Here the CDR3 reads CASSRQGNSPLHF. CDR3 sequence (DNA): TGTGCCAGCAGTCGACAGGGTAATTCACCCCTCCACTTT. The full variable domain, its missing parts supplied by reference TRBV28 and TRBJ1-6, is DVKVTQSSRYLVKRTGEKVFLECVQDMDHENMFWYRQDPGLGLRLIYFSYDVKMKEKGDIPEGYSVSREKKERFSLILESASTNQTSMYLCASSRQGNSPLHFGNGTRLTVT.